This T cell receptor beta chain was recorded in a study of blood T cell repertoires in COVID-19. Profiled with immunoSEQ multiplex PCR; TCRdb holds only in-frame clones, not every one. Of approximately 300,000 clones detected, around 91% appear once; the ten largest clones hold 0.95% to 1.3%. V was clipped by 3 bases and J by 3 bases, with 16 bases between them. CDR3 length: 16 residues. Germline-derived CDR1 and CDR2 are MGHRA and YSYEKL. Sequencing used peripheral blood. This receptor was obtained from a woman between 40 and 55 years old with COVID-19, enrolled during active disease. The chain is built from TRBV4-1 and TRBJ2-3; a weak D match, TRBD2 (5 bases). CDR3 DNA sequence: TGCGCCAGCAGCCACCCTCTCCGTGAGGGTACAGATACGCAGTATTTT. Protein sequence: CASSHPLREGTDTQYF.